This is a list of T cell receptor beta chains from one sample in a study of shared clonotypes between healthy human individuals. TCRdb's copy holds only in-frame clones and misses some; the assay was immunoSEQ multiplex PCR. The sample has roughly 2.5 million clones, more than 90% seen once. The source material was naive CD4+ T cells sorted from blood. The receptors stem from a man aged 18 to 30 in good health. Both conserved end residues are part of each CDR3.

>TRBJ1-4|TRBV7-9
CASSLEIGANEKLFF
>TRBJ1-2|TRBV5-1
CASSWDDRKNGYTF
>TRBJ2-3|TRBV28
CASSFTRPEDTQYF
>TRBJ2-3|TRBV29-1
CSVRGSTDTQYF
>TRBJ2-2|TRBV28
CASSIGGSGAGELFF
>TRBJ2-4|TRBV29-1
CSARMGLAKNIQYF
>TRBJ2-3|TRBV28
CAGRGGTDTQYF
>TRBJ2-7|TRBV6-6
CASSGSGGPYEQYF
>TRBJ2-7|TRBV5-5
CASSSSLSSYEQYF
>TRBJ2-5|TRBV7-2
CASTVDRGGTQYF
>TRBJ2-5|TRBV18
CASSPQGHGAETQYF
>TRBJ1-3|TRBV2
CASSGGTLSGNTIYF
>TRBJ2-7|TRBV7-2
CASSLGIGGVGEQYF
>TRBJ2-7|TRBV19
CASSLGQSYEQYF
>TRBJ2-7|TRBV6-6
CASSPSYEQYF
>TRBJ1-5|TRBV2
CASSEQGVGNQPQHF
>TRBJ1-2|TRBV7-3
CASSAYGNYGYTF
>TRBJ2-2|TRBV18
CASSRGGANTGELFF
>TRBJ1-5|TRBV18
CASSPKAVSNQPQHF
>TRBJ2-7|TRBV6-6
CASTLEGNPTYEQYF
>TRBJ2-7|TRBV27
CASSQDGGPFYEQYF
>TRBJ2-5|TRBV14
CASSQIKETQYF
>TRBJ2-7|TRBV18
CASSPRAPDRGFSYEQYF
>TRBJ1-6|TRBV30
CAWSVSQAYNSPLHF
>TRBJ1-3|TRBV7-2
CASSPQGTGNTIYF
>TRBJ2-7|TRBV30
CAWSSSYEQYF
>TRBJ1-1|TRBV27
CASCRTGWGAEAFF
>TRBJ1-6|TRBV7-6
CASSLASPNSPLHF
>TRBJ2-1|TRBV7-2
CASSLLGLESPQFF
>TRBJ2-5|TRBV30
CAWAPLGGVETQYF
>TRBJ2-2|TRBV6-4
CASSPRDNTGELFF
>TRBJ2-5|TRBV5-1
CASSSDSGGGETQYF
>TRBJ1-1|TRBV5-1
CASSATGLIRNTEAFF
>TRBJ2-3|TRBV18
CASSPQRSPTDTQYF
>TRBJ1-5|TRBV30
CAWSDSFNQPQHF
>TRBJ1-2|TRBV5-1
CASSLTELYGYTF
>TRBJ2-2|TRBV5-1
CASSLQGTGSTGELFF
>TRBJ1-2|TRBV6-6
CASRRDSTFTNYGYTF
>TRBJ2-1|TRBV7-2
CASSLDGLKMNEQFF